This T cell receptor (beta chain) was sequenced in a study of prognosis after radiotherapy for stage I lung cancer. Study as a whole: Individuals with stage I non-small cell lung cancer joined the cohort between 2018 and 2019. Concurrent therapy with stereotactic body radiotherapy was received by no patient. The study, taken as a whole, reports: In patients receiving stereotactic body radiation therapy, unique TCR clone counts fell afterward, median about 9,200 versus 6,500. Patients' TRBV and TRBJ gene usage reportedly differed by presence or absence of metastases.

By two-round multiplex PCR, the TCR beta CDR3 was amplified from genomic DNA. The authors ran first-round PCR with primers specific to each TRBV and TRBJ gene. A single record per CDR3 protein comes from TCRdb applying MiXCR to the multiplex PCR reads. Of about 16,000 distinct CDR3 sequences listed, roughly 30% are singletons. This clonotype has at least ten counts. Its antigen is unknown. Germline V gene data show CDR1 as MNHNS and CDR2 as SASEGT. This CDR3 contains 15 residues. Trimming cost V 2 bases and J 0 bases, with 8 bases left between them. The sequenced sample was PBMCs, obtained before or after stereotactic body radiation therapy (not recorded which). This TCR derives from a donor over 45 with non-small cell lung cancer. This chain links TRBV6-1 with TRBJ1-3, with a weak D call TRBD1 (5 bases). This chain's CDR3 is CASSELGGSGNTIYF. The CDR3 DNA is TGTGCCAGCAGTGAACTGGGGGGCTCTGGAAACACCATATATTTT.